This TCR beta chain originates from a study of cytotoxic CD8 clonotypes in ibrutinib-treated CLL. Study information: By median roughly 62 months, 12 had progressed and some 14 stayed remitted; responses had been 2 complete and about 25 partial.

Trimming removed 4 bases from V and 3 bases from J, with 22 bases in between. In germline, CDR1 is MNHNS, CDR2 SASEGT. The CDR3 extends over 18 amino acids. Repertoires were generated with immunoSEQ multiplex PCR, while TCRdb's copy carries only in-frame clones and drops some. The sample gives about 56,000 clones, 50% to 70% of which show up once; roughly 20% is in the top ten. The TCR sequence derives from a human donor with chronic lymphocytic leukemia. This chain uses TRBV6-1 with TRBJ1-3; no reliable D call. The material was PBMCs, obtained after 24 months of ibrutinib treatment. CDR3 amino acids: CASSAHGRGSSVGNTIYF. CDR3 sequence (DNA): TGTGCCAGCAGTGCCCACGGGAGAGGGTCTTCTGTTGGAAACACCATATATTTT.